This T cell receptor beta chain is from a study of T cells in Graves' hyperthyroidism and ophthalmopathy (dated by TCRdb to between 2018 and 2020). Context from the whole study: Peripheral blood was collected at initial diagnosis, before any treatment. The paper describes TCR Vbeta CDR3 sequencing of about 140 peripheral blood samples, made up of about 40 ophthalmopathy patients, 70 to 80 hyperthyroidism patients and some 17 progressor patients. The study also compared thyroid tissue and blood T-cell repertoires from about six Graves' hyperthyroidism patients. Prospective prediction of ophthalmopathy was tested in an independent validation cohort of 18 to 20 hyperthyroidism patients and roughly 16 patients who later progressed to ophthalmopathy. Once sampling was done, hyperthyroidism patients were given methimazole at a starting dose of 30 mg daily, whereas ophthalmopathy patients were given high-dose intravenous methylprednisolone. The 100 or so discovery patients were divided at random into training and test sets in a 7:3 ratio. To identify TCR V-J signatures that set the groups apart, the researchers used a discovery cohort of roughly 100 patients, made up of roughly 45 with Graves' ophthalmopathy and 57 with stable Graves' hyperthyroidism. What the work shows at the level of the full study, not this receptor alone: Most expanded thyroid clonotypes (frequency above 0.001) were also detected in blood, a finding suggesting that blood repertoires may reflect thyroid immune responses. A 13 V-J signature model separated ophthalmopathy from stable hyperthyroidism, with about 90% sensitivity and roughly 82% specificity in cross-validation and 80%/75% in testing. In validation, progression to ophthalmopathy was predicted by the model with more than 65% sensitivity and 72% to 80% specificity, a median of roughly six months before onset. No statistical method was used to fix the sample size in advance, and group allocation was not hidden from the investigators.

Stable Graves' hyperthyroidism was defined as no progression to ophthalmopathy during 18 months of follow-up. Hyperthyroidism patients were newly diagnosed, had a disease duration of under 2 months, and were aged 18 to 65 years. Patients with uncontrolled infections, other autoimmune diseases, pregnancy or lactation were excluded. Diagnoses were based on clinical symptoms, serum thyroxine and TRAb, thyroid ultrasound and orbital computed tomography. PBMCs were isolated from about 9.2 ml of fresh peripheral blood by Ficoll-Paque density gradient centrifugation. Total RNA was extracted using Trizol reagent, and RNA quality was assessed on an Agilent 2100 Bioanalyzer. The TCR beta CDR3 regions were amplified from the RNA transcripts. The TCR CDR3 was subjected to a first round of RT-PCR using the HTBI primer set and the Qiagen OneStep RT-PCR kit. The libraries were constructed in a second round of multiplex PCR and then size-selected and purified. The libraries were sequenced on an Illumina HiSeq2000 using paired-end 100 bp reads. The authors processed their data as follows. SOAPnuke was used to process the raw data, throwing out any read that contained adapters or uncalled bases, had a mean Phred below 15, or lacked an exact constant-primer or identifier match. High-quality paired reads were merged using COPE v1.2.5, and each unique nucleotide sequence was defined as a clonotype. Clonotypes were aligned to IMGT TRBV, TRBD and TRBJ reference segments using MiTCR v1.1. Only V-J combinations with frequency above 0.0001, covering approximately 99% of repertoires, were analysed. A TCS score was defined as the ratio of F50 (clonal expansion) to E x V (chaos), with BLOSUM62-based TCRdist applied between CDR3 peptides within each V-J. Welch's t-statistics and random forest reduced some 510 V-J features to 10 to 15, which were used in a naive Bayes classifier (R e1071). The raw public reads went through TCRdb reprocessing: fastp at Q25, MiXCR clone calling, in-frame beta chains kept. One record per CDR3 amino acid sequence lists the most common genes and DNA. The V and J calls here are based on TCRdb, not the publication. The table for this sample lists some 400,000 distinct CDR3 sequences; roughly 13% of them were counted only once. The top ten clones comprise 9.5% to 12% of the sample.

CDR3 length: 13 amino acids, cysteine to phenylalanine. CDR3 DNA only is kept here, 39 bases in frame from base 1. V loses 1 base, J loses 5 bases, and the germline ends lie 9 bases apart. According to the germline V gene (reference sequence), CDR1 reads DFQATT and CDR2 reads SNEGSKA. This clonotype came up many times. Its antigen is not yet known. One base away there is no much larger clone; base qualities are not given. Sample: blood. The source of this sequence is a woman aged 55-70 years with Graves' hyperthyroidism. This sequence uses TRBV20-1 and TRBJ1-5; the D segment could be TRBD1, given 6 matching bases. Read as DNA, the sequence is TGCAGTGCTAGAGCCGGACAGTATCAGCCCCAGCATTTT. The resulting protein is CSARAGQYQPQHF.